This TCR beta chain was found in a study of tumor and adjacent non-tumor tissue in lung cancer. This sample's RNA came from whole unsorted tissue. This non-tumor lung sample came from over 3 cm beyond the tumor edge. The library came from three nested PCR rounds adapted from ARM-PCR protocols. TCRdb reanalysed the multiplex PCR reads using MiXCR and keeps one entry per CDR3 protein. The top ten hold 20% to 25% of the sample, which has 75,000 to 90,000 distinct CDR3 sequences, around three quarters seen once. The germline V gene encodes CDR1 SGHKS and CDR2 YYEKEE (reference sequence). CDR3 length: 15 residues. As for this clonotype: The junction and the germline gene differ at one end; a read error may be behind it.

Sequencing used distant non-tumor lung tissue. This TCR came from a woman aged 50 to 65 with non-small cell lung cancer. The chain employs TRBV5-5 and TRBJ2-2; D gene uncertain. CDR3 sequence (DNA): TGTGTCAGCAGCTTGGAGCGTACTAACACCGGGGAGCTGTTTTTT. Protein sequence: CVSSLERTNTGELFF.